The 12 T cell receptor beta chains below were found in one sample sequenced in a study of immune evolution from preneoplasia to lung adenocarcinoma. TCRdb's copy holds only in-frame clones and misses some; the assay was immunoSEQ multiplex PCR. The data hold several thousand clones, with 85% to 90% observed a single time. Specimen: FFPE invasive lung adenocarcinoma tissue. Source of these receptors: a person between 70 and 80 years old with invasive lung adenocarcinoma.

This CDR3 reads CASSPGGIEAFF. Here the CDR3 DNA reads TGTGCCAGCAGCCCAGGGGGAATTGAAGCTTTCTTT. V usage is TRBV9 and J usage is TRBJ1-1; 7 bases line up with TRBD1. Unmatched junction bases numbered 4, after V lost 4 bases and J lost 7 bases. The CDR3 runs to 12 residues. CDR1 SGDLS and CDR2 YYNGEE come from the germline V gene.

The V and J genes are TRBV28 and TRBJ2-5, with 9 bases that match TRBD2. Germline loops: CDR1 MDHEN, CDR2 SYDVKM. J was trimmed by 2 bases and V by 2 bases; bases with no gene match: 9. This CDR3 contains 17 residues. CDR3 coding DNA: TGTGCCAGCAGTTTAGGTGGTATGGCGGGGGGGCAAGAGACCCAGTACTTC. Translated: CASSLGGMAGGQETQYF.

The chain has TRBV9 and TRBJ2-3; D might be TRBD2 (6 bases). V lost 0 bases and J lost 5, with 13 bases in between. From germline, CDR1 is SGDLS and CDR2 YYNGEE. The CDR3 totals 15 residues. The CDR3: CASSVVGGLEDTQYF. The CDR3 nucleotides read TGTGCCAGCAGCGTAGTTGGGGGGTTGGAAGATACGCAGTATTTT.

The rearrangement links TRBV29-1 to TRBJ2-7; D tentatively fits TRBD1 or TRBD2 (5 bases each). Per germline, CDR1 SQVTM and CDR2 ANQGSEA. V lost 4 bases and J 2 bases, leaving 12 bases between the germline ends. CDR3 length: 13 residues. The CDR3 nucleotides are TGCAGCGTTGGGGACCCCTGGACCTACGAGCAGTACTTC. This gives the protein CSVGDPWTYEQYF.

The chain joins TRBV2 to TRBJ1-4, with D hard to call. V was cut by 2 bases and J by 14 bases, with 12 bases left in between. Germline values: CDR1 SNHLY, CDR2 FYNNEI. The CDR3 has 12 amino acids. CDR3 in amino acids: CASSESRRVLFF. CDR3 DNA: TGTGCCAGCAGTGAATCCAGGAGGGTCCTGTTTTTT.

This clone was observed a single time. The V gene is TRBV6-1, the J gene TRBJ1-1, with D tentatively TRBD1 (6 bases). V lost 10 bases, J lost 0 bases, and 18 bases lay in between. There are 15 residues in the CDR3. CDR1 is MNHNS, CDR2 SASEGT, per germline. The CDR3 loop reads CAISPTGQLNTEAFF. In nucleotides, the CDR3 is TGTGCCATTTCCCCTACGGGACAATTGAACACTGAAGCTTTCTTT.

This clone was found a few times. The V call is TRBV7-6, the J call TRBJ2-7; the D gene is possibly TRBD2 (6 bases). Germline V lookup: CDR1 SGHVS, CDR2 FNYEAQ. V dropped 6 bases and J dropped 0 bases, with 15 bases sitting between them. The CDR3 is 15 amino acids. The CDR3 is CASSVGGLSSYEQYF. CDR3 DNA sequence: TGTGCCAGCAGTGTCGGGGGTCTGAGCTCCTACGAGCAGTACTTC. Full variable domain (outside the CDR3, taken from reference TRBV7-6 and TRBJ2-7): GAGVSQSPRYKVTKRGQDVALRCDPISGHVSLYWYRQALGQGPEFLTYFNYEAQQDKSGLPNDRFSAERPEGSISTLTIQRTEQRDSAMYRCASSVGGLSSYEQYFGPGTRLTVT.

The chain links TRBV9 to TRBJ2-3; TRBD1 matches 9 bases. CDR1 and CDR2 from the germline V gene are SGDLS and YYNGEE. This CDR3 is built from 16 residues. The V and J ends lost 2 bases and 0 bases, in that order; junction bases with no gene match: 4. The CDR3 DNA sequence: TGTGCCAGCAGCGTTCTAGGACAGGGGAGCACAGATACGCAGTATTTT. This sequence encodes CASSVLGQGSTDTQYF.

The CDR3 sequence is CASSQGRIGQPQHF. CDR3 nucleotide sequence: TGTGCCAGTAGTCAGGGGCGCATCGGACAGCCCCAGCATTTT. The chain recombines TRBV19 with TRBJ1-5; possibly TRBD1 for D (6 bases). V was clipped by 5 bases and J by 7 bases, with 15 bases between them. Germline V gene data show CDR1 as LNHDA and CDR2 as SQIVND (reference sequence). This CDR3 is 14 amino acids long.

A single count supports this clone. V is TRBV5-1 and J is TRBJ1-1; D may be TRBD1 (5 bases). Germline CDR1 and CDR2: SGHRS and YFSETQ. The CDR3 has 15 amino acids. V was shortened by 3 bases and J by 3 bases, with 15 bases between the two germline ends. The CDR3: CASSSPGTWDTEAFF. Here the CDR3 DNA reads TGCGCCAGCAGCTCACCCGGGACTTGGGACACTGAAGCTTTCTTT.

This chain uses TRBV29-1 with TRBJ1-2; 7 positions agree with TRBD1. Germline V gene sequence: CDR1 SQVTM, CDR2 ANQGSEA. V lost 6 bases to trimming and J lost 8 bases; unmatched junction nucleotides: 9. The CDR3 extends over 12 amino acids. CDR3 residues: CSVIIGGWGYTF. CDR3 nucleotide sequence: TGCAGCGTGATAATAGGGGGCTGGGGCTACACCTTC.

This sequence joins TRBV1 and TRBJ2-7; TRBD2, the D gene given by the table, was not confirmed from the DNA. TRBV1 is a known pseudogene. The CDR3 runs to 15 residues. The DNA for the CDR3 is TGCACCAGCAGCCCAAGCGTAGGAGTCTCCTACGAGCAGTACTTC. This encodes CTSSPSVGVSYEQYF.